This TCR beta chain was sequenced in a study of OX40 agonist ivuxolimab in advanced cancers. At the level of the study: Those enrolled were approximately 78% male, with a mean age of approximately 60 years and ages from roughly 20 to 85.

Data came from immunoSEQ multiplex PCR; TCRdb stores just in-frame clones and leaves some out. The sample includes about 63,000 clones, 75% to 90% of them seen just once. Germline V gene sequence: CDR1 MDHEN, CDR2 SYDVKM. The CDR3 extends over 11 amino acids. At cycle 4 day 1, cycle 7 day 1, and baseline, blood was sampled. The chain links TRBV28 to TRBJ1-2; D call uncertain. The source of this sequence is an adult with an advanced solid tumor such as melanoma, head and neck, liver or kidney cancer. The sample in question was CD4+ or CD8+ T cells sorted from blood, obtained in a trial of the OX40 agonist ivuxolimab. CDR3 DNA sequence: TGTGGAGCCGGACGTCGGTATGGCTACACCTTC. It codes for CGAGRRYGYTF.